This T cell receptor (beta chain) appears in the sequencing data of a study of T cells in Graves' hyperthyroidism and ophthalmopathy. Authors of the study amplified TCR beta CDR3 regions from RNA transcripts. RT-PCR in the first round (using the HTBI primer set) targeted the TCR CDR3. Using its own MiXCR run on the multiplex PCR reads, TCRdb lists one record per CDR3 protein. In the table there are more than 450,000 distinct CDR3 sequences, nearly 20% of which are singletons. The V and J ends lost 11 bases and 6 bases, in that order; junction bases with no gene match: 10. Germline V CDR1 and CDR2: SGHTA, FQGNSA. The CDR3 extends over 15 amino acids.

This sequence was found in a man aged 35 to 55 with Graves' ophthalmopathy. The chain recombines TRBV7-2 with TRBJ2-1; 13 bases match TRBD2. The specimen sequenced was blood. The chain's CDR3 is CAGNGLAGVGNEQFF. CDR3 coding DNA: TGTGCCGGCAATGGACTAGCGGGAGTCGGCAATGAGCAGTTCTTC.